A selection of T cell receptor beta chains follows, all from one sample in a study of PD-1 blockade in classical Hodgkin lymphoma. The assay was immunoSEQ multiplex PCR, and TCRdb's table has in-frame clones only and misses some. This table holds some 93,000 clones, about 83% found once. This material consisted of peripheral blood mononuclear cells (PBMCs), taken before the fourth cycle of nivolumab. The receptors originated from a human donor with classical Hodgkin lymphoma. Each CDR3 is given with its conserved first and last residue. A D gene is named only where the DNA matches it firmly.

j_call v_call d_call cdr3_aa
TRBJ2-5 TRBV6-1 TRBD1 CASSEGTGGGETQYF
TRBJ1-1 TRBV11-1 - CASSLAGRLMNTEAFF
TRBJ2-2 TRBV4-3 - CASSQVPAGLTGELFF
TRBJ2-2 TRBV7-2 - CASSLWRLTGELFF
TRBJ2-2 TRBV6-5 TRBD1 CASKPQGAVTGELFF
TRBJ1-1 TRBV4-2 - CASSQEVGRGTEAFF
TRBJ2-5 TRBV7-8 TRBD1 CASSLRQGAWETQYF
TRBJ1-1 TRBV11-3 - CASSAGSNTEAFF
TRBJ1-4 TRBV30 - CAWRSKGATNEKLFF
TRBJ2-7 TRBV11-1 - CASSLFPGGGEQYF
TRBJ1-5 TRBV19 - CASSISSGRGYGNQPQHF
TRBJ2-1 TRBV2 - CATGPGLSYNEQFF
TRBJ2-3 TRBV19 TRBD2 CASGIGPRLAASTDTQYF
TRBJ2-5 TRBV4-2 TRBD1 CASSQLTGTGEIETQYF
TRBJ2-7 TRBV28 TRBD2 CASSFGLAASYEQYF
TRBJ2-6 TRBV5-1 - CASVKEDSGANVLTF
TRBJ2-1 TRBV4-3 TRBD2 CASSQTRLAGGYNEQFF
TRBJ2-1 TRBV5-4 - CASSPRGVRVNEQFF
TRBJ1-4 TRBV9 - CASSRTGEKLFF
TRBJ2-7 TRBV2 TRBD1 CASSEPPTTGYEQYF
TRBJ2-2 TRBV11-2 - CASSPTDVGDTGELFF
TRBJ2-1 TRBV7-2 TRBD2 CASSLDPGLVAGGQFF
TRBJ2-7 TRBV7-7 TRBD2 CASSLDWASGTYEQYF
TRBJ2-7 TRBV29-1 - CSVVQNSYEQYF
TRBJ2-1 TRBV5-4 TRBD2 CASSLAGTSGRDEQFF
TRBJ2-5 TRBV7-2 - CASSRGTGYQETQYF
TRBJ2-2 TRBV19 - CASSFLSGELFF
TRBJ2-5 TRBV5-6 TRBD2 CASSEQGGIGETQYF